The rows below give T cell receptor beta chains drawn from one sample of a study of cytomegalovirus exposure and HLA in healthy donors. Sequencing was performed with immunoSEQ multiplex PCR; in TCRdb, only in-frame clones are kept and a portion is missing. The sample yields over 120,000 clones, approximately 80% seen once. Sequencing was done on a sample of PBMCs. The receptors were sampled from a woman in her fifties or sixties in good health and CMV-seropositive. Each CDR3 is given with its conserved first and last residue. A D gene is named only where the DNA matches it firmly. Expanded clones are given a class, and other clones once, few, many or no size at all.

TRBD1	TRBV4-3	.	TRBJ1-6	TGCGCCAGCAGCCAGGGACAGGGTAATTCACCCCTCCACTTT	CASSQGQGNSPLHF
TRBD1	TRBV28	.	TRBJ2-7	TGTGCCAGCAGAGGGACAGGGTTTTATTACGAGCAGTACTTC	CASRGTGFYYEQYF
.	TRBV6-4	.	TRBJ1-5	TGTGCCACCTTAGGGGGGGGGTCGCATCAGCCCCAGCATTTT	CATLGGGSHQPQHF
.	TRBV28	.	TRBJ1-3	TGTGCCACCTCGAGAGGCCCTGGAAACACCATATATTTT	CATSRGPGNTIYF
.	TRBV7-2	.	TRBJ2-7	TGTGCCAGCAGCACCCGGGACACCCCCTACGAGCAGTACTTC	CASSTRDTPYEQYF
.	TRBV6-5	few	TRBJ2-5	TGTGCCAGCAGGGTCTCGATACAGTCCCAAGAGACCCAGTACTTC	CASRVSIQSQETQYF
.	TRBV19	.	TRBJ1-2	TGTGCCAGCCCCGGGACTAAGGAGGAGGGGGGGTCATATGGCTACACCTTC	CASPGTKEEGGSYGYTF
.	TRBV28	.	TRBJ2-7	TGTGCCAGCAGTTTAAGGGAGAACCGAATCTACGAGCAGTACTTC	CASSLRENRIYEQYF
TRBD2	TRBV6-4	.	TRBJ2-2	TGTGCCAGCACCCAAGGGGCGGGAGCTCTCGGCACCGGGGAGCTGTTTTTT	CASTQGAGALGTGELFF
.	TRBV6-5	.	TRBJ2-3	TGTGCCAGCAGTGTCCTAGGATCTAGCACAGATACGCAGTATTTT	CASSVLGSSTDTQYF
.	TRBV5-4	.	TRBJ2-1	TGTGCCAGCTTCTCCCAGACTAGCAATGAGCAGTTCTTC	CASFSQTSNEQFF
.	TRBV7-2	.	TRBJ2-7	TGTGCCAGCAGCTTAGCGCTGGGGGCCTCCTACGAGCAGTACTTC	CASSLALGASYEQYF
TRBD1	TRBV30	.	TRBJ1-6	TGTGCCTGGAGTAGGGACAGGGATAATTCACCCCTCCACTTT	CAWSRDRDNSPLHF